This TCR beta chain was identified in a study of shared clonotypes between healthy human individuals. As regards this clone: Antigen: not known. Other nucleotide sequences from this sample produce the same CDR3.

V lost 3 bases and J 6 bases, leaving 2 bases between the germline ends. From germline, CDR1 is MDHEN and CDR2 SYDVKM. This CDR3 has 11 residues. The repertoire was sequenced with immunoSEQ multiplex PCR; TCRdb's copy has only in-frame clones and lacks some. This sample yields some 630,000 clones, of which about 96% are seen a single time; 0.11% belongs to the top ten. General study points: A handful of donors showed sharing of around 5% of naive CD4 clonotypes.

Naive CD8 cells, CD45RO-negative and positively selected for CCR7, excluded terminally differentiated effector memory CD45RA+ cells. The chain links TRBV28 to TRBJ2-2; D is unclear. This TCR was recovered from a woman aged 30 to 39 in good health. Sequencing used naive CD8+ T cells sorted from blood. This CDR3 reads CASSFPGELFF. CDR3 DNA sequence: TGTGCCAGCAGTTTTCCCGGGGAGCTGTTTTTT.